Reported below is one TCR beta chain. Profiling relied on immunoSEQ multiplex PCR, and the TCRdb table lists in-frame clones only, not all of them. The table records approximately 79,000 clones, around four fifths of them present only once. J was trimmed by 2 bases and V by 1 base; bases with no gene match: 5. Germline loops: CDR1 LNHDA, CDR2 SQIVND (reference sequence). The CDR3 runs to 17 residues. These data are taken from a study of PD-L1 blockade in urothelial cancer. At the level of the study: Bladder-origin urothelial cancer in males covered about 90% of the roughly 30 patients. Median T cell yield per blood sample was some 140,000 cells.

Time point indicated: pretreatment peripheral blood. Each patient's cancer was a locally advanced or metastatic urothelial carcinoma. This sequence was found in a man in his forties with urothelial cancer. The chain is built from TRBV19 and TRBJ2-2, with 9 nucleotides matching TRBD2. Sequenced here: PBMCs, sampled around atezolizumab (anti-PD-L1) treatment. In DNA, the CDR3 is TGTGCCAGTAGTATAGGGGTAGCGGGAGTAAACACCGGGGAGCTGTTTTTT. Its protein product is CASSIGVAGVNTGELFF.